Sequencing of this TCR beta chain was carried out in a study of CD8 T cells in Susac syndrome. An amount of RNA that ranged from roughly 0.5 to 1 ug was reverse transcribed with random hexamers. With immunoSEQ multiplex PCR, TCR beta CDR3 was amplified across 54 Vbeta and 13 Jbeta. TCRdb ran MiXCR on the immunoSEQ multiplex PCR reads and lists one entry per CDR3 protein. The sample yields about 200,000 distinct CDR3 sequences, under 97% seen once. The CDR3 is 15 amino acids. Trimming left V 11 bases short and J 2 bases short, with 21 bases between. Sequencing of TCR beta was performed on blood CD8+ T cells and on blood CD4+ T cells. Each multiple sclerosis control was a treatment-naive patient with relapsing-remitting disease that was either stable or active. Negative isolation was applied to CD8+ and CD4+ T cells, and FACS enrichment was applied to TEMRA cells.

The V gene is TRBV12-3 or TRBV12-4, the J gene TRBJ1-1, with unresolved D. This TCR came from a human donor with multiple sclerosis. Sequencing was done on a sample of CD4+ T cells from PBMCs. CDR3 DNA sequence: TGTGCCTCTAACGGTTATCCGGTTATTAACACTGAAGCTTTCTTT. Its translation: CASNGYPVINTEAFF.